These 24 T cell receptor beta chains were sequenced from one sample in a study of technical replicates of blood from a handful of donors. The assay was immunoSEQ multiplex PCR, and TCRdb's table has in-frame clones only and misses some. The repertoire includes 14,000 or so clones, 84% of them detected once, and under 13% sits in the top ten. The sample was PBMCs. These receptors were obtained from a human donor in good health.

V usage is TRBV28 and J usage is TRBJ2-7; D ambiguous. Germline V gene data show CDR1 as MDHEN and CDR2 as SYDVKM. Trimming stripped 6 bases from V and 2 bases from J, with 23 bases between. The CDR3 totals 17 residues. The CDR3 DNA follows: TGTGCCAGCAGCACTTCAATAGCCTCAATAAATACCTACGAGCAGTACTTC. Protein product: CASSTSIASINTYEQYF.

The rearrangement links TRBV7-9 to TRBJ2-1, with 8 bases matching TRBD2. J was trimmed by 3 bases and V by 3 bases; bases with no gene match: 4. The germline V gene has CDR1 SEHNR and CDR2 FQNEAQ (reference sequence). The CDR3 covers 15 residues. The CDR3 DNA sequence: TGTGCCAGCAGCTTCAACGGGAGGGGCTACAATGAGCAGTTCTTC. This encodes CASSFNGRGYNEQFF.

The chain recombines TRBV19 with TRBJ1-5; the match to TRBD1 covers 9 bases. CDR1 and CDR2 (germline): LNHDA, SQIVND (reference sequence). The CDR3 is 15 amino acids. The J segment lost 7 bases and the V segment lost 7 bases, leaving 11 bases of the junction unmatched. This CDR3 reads CASNDLGQGSQPQHF. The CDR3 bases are TGTGCCAGTAACGATCTGGGACAGGGCAGCCAGCCCCAGCATTTT.

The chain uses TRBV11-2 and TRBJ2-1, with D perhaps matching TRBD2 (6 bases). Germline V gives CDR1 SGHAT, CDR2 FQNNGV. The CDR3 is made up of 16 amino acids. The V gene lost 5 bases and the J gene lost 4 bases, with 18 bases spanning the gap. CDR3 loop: CASSPRSGLGYNEQFF. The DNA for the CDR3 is TGTGCCAGCAGCCCAAGAAGCGGGTTGGGTTACAATGAGCAGTTCTTC.

DNA for the CDR3: TGTGCCAGGGGGACAGGGGGAAATCAGCCCCAGCATTTT. It codes for CARGTGGNQPQHF. The chain recombines TRBV2 with TRBJ1-5, with 11 bases that match TRBD1. This CDR3 comprises 13 residues. Trimming removed 9 bases from V and 4 bases from J; junction bases left unmatched: 2. The germline CDR1 and CDR2 sequences are SNHLY and FYNNEI.

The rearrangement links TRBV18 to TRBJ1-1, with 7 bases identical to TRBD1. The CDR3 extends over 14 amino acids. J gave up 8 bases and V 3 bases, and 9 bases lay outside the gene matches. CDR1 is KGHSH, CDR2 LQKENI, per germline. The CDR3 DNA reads TGTGCCAGCTCACCGTCAAGGGGGCTGTTAGAAGCTTTCTTT. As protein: CASSPSRGLLEAFF.

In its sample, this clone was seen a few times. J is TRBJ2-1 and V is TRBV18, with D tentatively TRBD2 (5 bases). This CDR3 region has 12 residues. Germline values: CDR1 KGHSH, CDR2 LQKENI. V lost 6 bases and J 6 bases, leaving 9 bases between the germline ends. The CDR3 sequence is CASSQGLNEQFF. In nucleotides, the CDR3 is TGTGCCAGCTCCCAAGGACTCAATGAGCAGTTCTTC.

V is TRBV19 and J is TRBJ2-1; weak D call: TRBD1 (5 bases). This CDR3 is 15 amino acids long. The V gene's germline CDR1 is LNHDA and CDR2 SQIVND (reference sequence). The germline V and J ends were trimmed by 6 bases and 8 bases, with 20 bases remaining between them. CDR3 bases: TGTGCCAGTAGCCCTTTCCAGGGTATATTCGATGAGCAGTTCTTC. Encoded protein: CASSPFQGIFDEQFF.

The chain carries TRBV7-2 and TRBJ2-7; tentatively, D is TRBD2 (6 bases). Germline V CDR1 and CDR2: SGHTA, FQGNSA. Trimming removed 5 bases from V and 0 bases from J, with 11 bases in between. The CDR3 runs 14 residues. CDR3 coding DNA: TGTGCCAGCAGCCTTGACGGGGGCTCCTACGAGCAGTACTTC. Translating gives CASSLDGGSYEQYF.

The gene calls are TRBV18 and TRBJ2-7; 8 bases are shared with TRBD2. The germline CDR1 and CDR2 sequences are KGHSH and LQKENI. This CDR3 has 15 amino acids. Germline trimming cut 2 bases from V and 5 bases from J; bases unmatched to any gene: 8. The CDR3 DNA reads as TGTGCCAGCTCACCAACGGCTAGCGGGTCCCACGAGCAGTACTTC. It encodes CASSPTASGSHEQYF.

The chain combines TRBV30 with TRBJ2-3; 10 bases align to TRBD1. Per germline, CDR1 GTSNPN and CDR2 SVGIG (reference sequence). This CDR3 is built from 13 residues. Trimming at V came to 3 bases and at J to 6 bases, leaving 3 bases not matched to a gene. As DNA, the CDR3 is TGTGCCTGGAGCGGGGACAGGGGCGATACGCAGTATTTT. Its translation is CAWSGDRGDTQYF.

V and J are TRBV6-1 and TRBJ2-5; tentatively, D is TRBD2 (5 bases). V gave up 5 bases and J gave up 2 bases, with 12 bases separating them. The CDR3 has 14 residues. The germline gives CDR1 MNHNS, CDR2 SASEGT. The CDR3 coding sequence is TGTGCCAGCAGTTCTCGGGAACCTCAAGAGACCCAGTACTTC. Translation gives CASSSREPQETQYF.

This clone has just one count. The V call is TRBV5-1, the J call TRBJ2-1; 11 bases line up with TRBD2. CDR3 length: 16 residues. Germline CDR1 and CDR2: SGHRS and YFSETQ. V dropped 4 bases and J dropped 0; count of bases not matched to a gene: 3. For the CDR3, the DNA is TGCGCCAGCAGCGAGGGACTAGCGGCCTCCTACAATGAGCAGTTCTTC. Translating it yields CASSEGLAASYNEQFF. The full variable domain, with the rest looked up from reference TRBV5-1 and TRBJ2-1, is KAGVTQTPRYLIKTRGQQVTLSCSPISGHRSVSWYQQTPGQGLQFLFEYFSETQRNKGNFPGRFSGRQFSNSRSEMNVSTLELGDSALYLCASSEGLAASYNEQFFGPGTRLTVL.

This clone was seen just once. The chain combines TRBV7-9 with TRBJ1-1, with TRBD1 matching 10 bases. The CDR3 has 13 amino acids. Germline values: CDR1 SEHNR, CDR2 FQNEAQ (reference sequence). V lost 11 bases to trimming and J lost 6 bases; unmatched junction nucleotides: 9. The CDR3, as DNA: TGTGCCTCCGGGGGACAGGGGAGCGCTGAAGCTTTCTTT. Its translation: CASGGQGSAEAFF.

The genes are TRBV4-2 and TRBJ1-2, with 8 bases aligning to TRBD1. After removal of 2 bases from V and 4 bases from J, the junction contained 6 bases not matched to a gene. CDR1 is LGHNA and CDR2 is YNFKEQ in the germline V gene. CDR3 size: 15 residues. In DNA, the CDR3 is TGTGCCAGCAGCCAATATGGTCAGGGGGCCTATGGCTACACCTTC. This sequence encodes CASSQYGQGAYGYTF.

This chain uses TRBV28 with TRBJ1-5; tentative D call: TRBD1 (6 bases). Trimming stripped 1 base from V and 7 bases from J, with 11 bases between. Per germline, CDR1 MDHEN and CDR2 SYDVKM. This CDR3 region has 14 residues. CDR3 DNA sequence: TGTGCCAGCAGTTTATCACAGGGTGGGCAGCCCCAGCATTTT. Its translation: CASSLSQGGQPQHF. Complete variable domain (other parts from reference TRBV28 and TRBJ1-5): DVKVTQSSRYLVKRTGEKVFLECVQDMDHENMFWYRQDPGLGLRLIYFSYDVKMKEKGDIPEGYSVSREKKERFSLILESASTNQTSMYLCASSLSQGGQPQHFGDGTRLSIL.

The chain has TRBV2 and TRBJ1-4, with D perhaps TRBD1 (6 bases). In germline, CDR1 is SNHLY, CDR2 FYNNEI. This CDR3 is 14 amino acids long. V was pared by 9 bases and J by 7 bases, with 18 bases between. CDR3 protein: CASDRNGLGEKLFF. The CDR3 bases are TGTGCCAGTGACAGGAACGGATTGGGTGAAAAACTGTTTTTT.

The CDR3 here is CASSTNTSLYNEQFF. As DNA, the CDR3 is TGTGCCAGCAGCACCAACACCTCGTTATACAATGAGCAGTTCTTC. This sequence joins TRBV7-3 and TRBJ2-1; D is undetermined. This CDR3 contains 15 residues. Germline V gene sequence: CDR1 SGHTA, CDR2 FQGTGA. The ends were cut back, 5 bases at V and 4 bases at J, with 15 bases in the middle.

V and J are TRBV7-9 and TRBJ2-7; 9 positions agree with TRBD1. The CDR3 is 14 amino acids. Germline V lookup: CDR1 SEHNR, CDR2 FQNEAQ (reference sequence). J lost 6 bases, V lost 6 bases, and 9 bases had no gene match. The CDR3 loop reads CASSLGQGFAEQYF. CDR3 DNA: TGTGCCAGCAGTTTGGGACAGGGATTTGCCGAGCAGTACTTC. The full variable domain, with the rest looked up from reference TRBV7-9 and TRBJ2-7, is DTGVSQNPRHKITKRGQNVTFRCDPISEHNRLYWYRQTLGQGPEFLTYFQNEAQLEKSRLLSDRFSAERPKGSFSTLEIQRTEQGDSAMYLCASSLGQGFAEQYFGPGTRLTVT.

CDR3 DNA sequence: TGCGCCAGCACCGAACAGGGGAACACTGAAGCTTTCTTT. This encodes CASTEQGNTEAFF. The chain combines TRBV5-1 with TRBJ1-1; a weak D match, TRBD1 (6 bases). CDR1 is SGHRS and CDR2 is YFSETQ in the germline V gene. The CDR3 covers 13 residues. V was clipped by 6 bases and J by 1 base, with 10 bases between them.

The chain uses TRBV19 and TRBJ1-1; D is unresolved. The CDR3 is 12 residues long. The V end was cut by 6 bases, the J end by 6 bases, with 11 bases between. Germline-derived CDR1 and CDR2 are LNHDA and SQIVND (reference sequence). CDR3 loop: CASRTLGAEAFF. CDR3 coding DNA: TGTGCCAGTAGAACCCTAGGCGCTGAAGCTTTCTTT.

This CDR3 reads CASSKTGGAYNEQFF. The CDR3 DNA follows: TGTGCCAGCAGCAAGACAGGGGGCGCCTACAATGAGCAGTTCTTC. This chain links TRBV9 with TRBJ2-1; 10 bases agree with TRBD1. From germline, CDR1 is SGDLS and CDR2 YYNGEE. V gave up 4 bases and J gave up 2 bases; unmatched junction bases: 3. CDR3 length equals 15 residues.

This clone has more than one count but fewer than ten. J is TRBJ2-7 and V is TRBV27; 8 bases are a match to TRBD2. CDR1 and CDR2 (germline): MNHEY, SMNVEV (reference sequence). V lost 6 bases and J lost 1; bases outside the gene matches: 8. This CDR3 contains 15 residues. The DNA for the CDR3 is TGTGCCAGCAGACTCAGCGGGAGCTTTTCCTACGAGCAGTACTTC. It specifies CASRLSGSFSYEQYF.

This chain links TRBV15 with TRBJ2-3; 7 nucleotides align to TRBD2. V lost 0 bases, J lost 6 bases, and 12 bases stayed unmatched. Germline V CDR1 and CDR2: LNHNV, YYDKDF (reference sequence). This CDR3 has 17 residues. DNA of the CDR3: TGTGCCACCAGCAGAGATGGGCGGGGCGGGAGTAGGGATACGCAGTATTTT. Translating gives CATSRDGRGGSRDTQYF.